This TCR beta chain originates from a study of blood T cells in healthy people across ages. It was with a sample-barcoded 5' primer and a J-beta primer mix that a second PCR of about 7 to 12 cycles was run. In TCRdb, the 5' RACE reads were re-called with MiXCR into one record per CDR3 protein. The sample shows 750,000 or so distinct CDR3 sequences, 20% to 25% of them seen only once. In germline, CDR1 is SGHVS, CDR2 FQNEAQ. V was clipped by 5 bases and J by 3 bases, with 14 bases between them. The CDR3 is 15 residues long. These same data were also listed under a study on T cells of mothers and their children. From that second work: Sequencing got over 9 million TCR beta CDR3 reads from each mother and roughly 2.7 million from each child.

What was sequenced was blood. The receptor was derived from a boy between 10 and 17 years old in good health. This rearrangement joins TRBV7-8 to TRBJ1-5, with no clear D. The CDR3 region is CASSGGPGYNQPQHF. The CDR3, as DNA: TGTGCCAGCAGCGGTGGCCCCGGGTACAATCAGCCCCAGCATTTT.